The entry that follows covers one T cell receptor (beta chain) sequence. Its antigen is as yet unknown. Looked up from germline, CDR1 is MNHNS and CDR2 is SASEGT. CDR3 length: 16 amino acids. V was trimmed by 4 bases and J by 7 bases, leaving 20 bases between them. This sample was included in a study of cytomegalovirus exposure and HLA in healthy donors. Study overall: The 120 validation repertoires used the same platform as the roughly 670 first-cohort repertoires (as reported by a later analysis).

Study-level points and caveats: According to a subsequent analysis, TCR clusters from the first cohort were inclined to appear together in the roughly 130 validation repertoires. Cytomegalovirus-associated TCR beta chains were listed, numbering under 200. With high specificity and sensitivity, the classifier reportedly diagnosed cytomegalovirus status.

Method: immunoSEQ multiplex PCR; TCRdb's copy keeps in-frame clones and lacks some. Seen here are under 150,000 clones, around 85% observed once, and the top ten hold nearly 3%. The V gene is TRBV6-1, the J gene TRBJ1-5; D is perhaps TRBD1 (5 bases). The specimen sequenced was PBMCs. The receptor's source is a man younger than 35 in good health and CMV-seronegative. CDR3 residues: CASSAFGGTSGQPQHF. The CDR3 DNA sequence: TGTGCCAGCAGTGCTTTTGGAGGGACCTCCGGACAGCCCCAGCATTTT.